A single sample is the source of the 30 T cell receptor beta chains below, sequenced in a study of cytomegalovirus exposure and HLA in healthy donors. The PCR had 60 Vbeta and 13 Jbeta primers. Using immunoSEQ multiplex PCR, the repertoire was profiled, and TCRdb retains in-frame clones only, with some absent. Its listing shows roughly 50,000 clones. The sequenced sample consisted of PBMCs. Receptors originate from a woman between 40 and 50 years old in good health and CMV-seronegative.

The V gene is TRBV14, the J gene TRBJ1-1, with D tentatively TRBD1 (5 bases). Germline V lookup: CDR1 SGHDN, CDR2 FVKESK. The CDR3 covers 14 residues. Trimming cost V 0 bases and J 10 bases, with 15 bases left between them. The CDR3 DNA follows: TGTGCCAGCAGCCAAGAAGTAGTGGCCGGGGGAGCTTTCTTT. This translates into CASSQEVVAGGAFF.

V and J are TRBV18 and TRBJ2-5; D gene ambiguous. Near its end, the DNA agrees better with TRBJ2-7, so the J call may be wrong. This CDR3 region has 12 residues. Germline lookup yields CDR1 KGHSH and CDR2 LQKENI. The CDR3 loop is CASSPSPYEQYF. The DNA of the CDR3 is TGTGCCAGCTCACCTAGTCCCTACGAGCAGTACTTC.

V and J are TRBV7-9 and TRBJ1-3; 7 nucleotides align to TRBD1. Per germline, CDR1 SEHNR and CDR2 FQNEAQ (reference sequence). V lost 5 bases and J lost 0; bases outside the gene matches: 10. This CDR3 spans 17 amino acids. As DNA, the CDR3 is TGTGCCAGCAGCCCCCGGGACAGCTCCCGCTCTGGAAACACCATATATTTT. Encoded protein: CASSPRDSSRSGNTIYF.

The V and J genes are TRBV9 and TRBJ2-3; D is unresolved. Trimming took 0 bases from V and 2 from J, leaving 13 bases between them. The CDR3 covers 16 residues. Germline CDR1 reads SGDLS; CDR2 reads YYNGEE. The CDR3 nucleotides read TGTGCCAGCAGCGTAGGAGCTTTCCGGGTCACAGATACGCAGTATTTT. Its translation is CASSVGAFRVTDTQYF.

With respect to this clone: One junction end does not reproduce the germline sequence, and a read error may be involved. CDR3 sequence: CATLRTVNTEDFF. In nucleotides, the CDR3 is TGTGCCACCCTTAGGACAGTGAACACTGAAGATTTCTTT. V and J are TRBV18 and TRBJ1-1; the D gene is possibly TRBD1 (6 bases). The germline V gene encodes CDR1 KGHSH and CDR2 LQKENI. This CDR3 region has 13 residues.

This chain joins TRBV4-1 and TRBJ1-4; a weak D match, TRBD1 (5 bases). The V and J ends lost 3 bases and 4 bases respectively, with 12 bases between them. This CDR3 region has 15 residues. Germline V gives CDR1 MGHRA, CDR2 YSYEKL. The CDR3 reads CASSQGDSNNEKLFF. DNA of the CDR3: TGCGCCAGCAGCCAGGGTGACAGCAATAATGAAAAACTGTTTTTT.

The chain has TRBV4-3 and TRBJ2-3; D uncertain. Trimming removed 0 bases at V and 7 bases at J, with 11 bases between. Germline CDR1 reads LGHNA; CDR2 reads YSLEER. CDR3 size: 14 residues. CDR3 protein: CASSQDLKTNTQYF. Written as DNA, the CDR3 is TGCGCCAGCAGCCAAGATCTTAAAACAAATACGCAGTATTTT.

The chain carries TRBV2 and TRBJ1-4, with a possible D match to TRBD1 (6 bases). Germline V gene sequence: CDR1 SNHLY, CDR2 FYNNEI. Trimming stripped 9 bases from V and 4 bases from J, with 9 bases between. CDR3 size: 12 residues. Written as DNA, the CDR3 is TGTGCCAGTAACAGGGATAATGAAAAACTGTTTTTT. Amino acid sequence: CASNRDNEKLFF.

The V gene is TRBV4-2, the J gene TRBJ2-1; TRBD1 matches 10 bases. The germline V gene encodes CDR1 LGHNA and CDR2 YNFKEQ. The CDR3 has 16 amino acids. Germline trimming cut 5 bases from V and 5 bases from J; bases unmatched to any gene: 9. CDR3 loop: CASSAPGQGSDNEQFF. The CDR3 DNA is TGTGCCAGCAGCGCACCGGGACAGGGGTCCGACAATGAGCAGTTCTTC.

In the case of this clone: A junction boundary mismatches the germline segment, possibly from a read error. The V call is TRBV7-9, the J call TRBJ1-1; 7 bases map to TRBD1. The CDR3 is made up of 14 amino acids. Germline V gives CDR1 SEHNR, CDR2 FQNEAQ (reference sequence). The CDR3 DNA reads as TGTGCCAGCAGCCTAGCTCAGGGGGGAACTGAAGCTTTCTTT. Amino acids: CASSLAQGGTEAFF.

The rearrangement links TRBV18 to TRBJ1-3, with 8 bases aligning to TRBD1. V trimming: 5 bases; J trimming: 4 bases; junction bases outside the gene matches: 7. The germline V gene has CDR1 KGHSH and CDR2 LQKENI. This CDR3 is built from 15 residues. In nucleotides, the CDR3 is TGTGCCAGCTCAGCGGACAGGGCAGCGGGAAACACCATATATTTT. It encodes CASSADRAAGNTIYF.

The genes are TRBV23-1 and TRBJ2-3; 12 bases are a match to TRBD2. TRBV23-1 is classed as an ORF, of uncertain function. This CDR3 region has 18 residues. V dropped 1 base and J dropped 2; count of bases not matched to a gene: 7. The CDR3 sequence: CASSQFGLAGLPTDTQYF. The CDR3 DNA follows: TGCGCCAGCAGTCAATTCGGACTAGCGGGGTTACCCACAGATACGCAGTATTTT.

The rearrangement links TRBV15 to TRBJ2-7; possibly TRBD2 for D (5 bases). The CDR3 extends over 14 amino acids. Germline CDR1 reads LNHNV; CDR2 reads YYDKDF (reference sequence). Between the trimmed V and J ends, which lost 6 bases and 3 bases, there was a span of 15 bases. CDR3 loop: CATSLGGQSYEQYF. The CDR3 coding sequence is TGTGCCACCAGTTTAGGCGGGCAGAGCTACGAGCAGTACTTC. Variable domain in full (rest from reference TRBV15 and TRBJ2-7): DAMVIQNPRYQVTQFGKPVTLSCSQTLNHNVMYWYQQKSSQAPKLLFHYYDKDFNNEADTPDNFQSRRPNTSFCFLDIRSPGLGDTAMYLCATSLGGQSYEQYFGPGTRLTVT.

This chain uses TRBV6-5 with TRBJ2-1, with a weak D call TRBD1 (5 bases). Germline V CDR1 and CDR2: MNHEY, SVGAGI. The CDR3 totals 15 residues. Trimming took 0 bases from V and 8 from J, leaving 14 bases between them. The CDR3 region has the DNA TGTGCCAGCAGTTACTCGGGAAAGGGGATCTATGAGCAGTTCTTC. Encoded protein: CASSYSGKGIYEQFF.

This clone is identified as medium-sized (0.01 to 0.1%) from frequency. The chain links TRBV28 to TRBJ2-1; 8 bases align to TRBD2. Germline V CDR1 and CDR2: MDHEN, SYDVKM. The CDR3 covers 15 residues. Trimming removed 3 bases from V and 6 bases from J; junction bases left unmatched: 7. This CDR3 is CASSLAGGRGNEQFF. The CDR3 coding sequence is TGTGCCAGCAGTTTGGCGGGAGGAAGGGGCAATGAGCAGTTCTTC.

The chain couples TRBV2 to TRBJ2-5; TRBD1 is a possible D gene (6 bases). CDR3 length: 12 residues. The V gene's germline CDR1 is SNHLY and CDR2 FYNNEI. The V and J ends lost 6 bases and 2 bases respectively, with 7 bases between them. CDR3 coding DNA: TGTGCCAGCAGACAGGGACAAGAGACCCAGTACTTC. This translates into CASRQGQETQYF.

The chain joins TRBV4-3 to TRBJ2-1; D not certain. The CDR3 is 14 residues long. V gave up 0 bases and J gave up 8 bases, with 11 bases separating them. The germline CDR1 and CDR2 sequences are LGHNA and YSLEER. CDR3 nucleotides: TGCGCCAGCAGCCAAGACGTCAATGTAGATGAGCAGTTCTTC. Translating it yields CASSQDVNVDEQFF.

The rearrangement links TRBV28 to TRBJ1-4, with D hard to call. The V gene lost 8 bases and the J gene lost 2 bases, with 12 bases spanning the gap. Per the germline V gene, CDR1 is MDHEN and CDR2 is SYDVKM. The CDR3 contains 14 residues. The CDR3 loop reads CASGRGGTNEKLFF. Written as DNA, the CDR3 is TGTGCCAGCGGGAGAGGAGGGACTAATGAAAAACTGTTTTTT.

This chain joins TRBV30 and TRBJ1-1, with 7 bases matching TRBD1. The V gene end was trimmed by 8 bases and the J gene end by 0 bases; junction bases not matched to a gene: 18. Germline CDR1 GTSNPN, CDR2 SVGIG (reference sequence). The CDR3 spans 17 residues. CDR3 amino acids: CARTYIAGTALNTEAFF. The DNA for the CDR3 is TGTGCCAGAACGTACATAGCCGGGACAGCGTTGAACACTGAAGCTTTCTTT.

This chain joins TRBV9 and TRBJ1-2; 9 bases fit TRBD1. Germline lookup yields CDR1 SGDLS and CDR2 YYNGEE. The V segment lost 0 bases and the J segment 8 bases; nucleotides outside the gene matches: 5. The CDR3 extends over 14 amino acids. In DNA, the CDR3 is TGTGCCAGCAGCGTAGGAGGGACAGGGACCGGCTACACCTTC. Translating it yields CASSVGGTGTGYTF.

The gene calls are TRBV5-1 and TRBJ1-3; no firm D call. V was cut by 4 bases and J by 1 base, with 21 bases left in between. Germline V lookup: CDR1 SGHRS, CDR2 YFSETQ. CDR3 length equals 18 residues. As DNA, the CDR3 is TGCGCCAGCAGCGGGGTTTATTCGGGAGAGGGATCTGGAAACACCATATATTTT. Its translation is CASSGVYSGEGSGNTIYF.

CDR3 nucleotides: TGCGCCAGCAGTGAGAATGGGGGGACTGAAGCTTTCTTT. Amino acid sequence: CASSENGGTEAFF. The chain uses TRBV10-2 and TRBJ1-1, with D maybe TRBD1 (5 bases). Germline assignment: CDR1 WSHSY and CDR2 SAAADI. The V and J ends lost 2 bases and 5 bases respectively, with 9 bases between them. CDR3 length: 13 residues.

DNA of the CDR3: TGTGCCAGCAGCCAAGAGGCTAGCGGGAGTCGACCCCAAGAGACCCAGTACTTC. It yields the protein CASSQEASGSRPQETQYF. The chain employs TRBV4-2 and TRBJ2-5; 10 positions agree with TRBD2. The length of the CDR3 is 18 residues. V shed 0 bases, J shed 1 base, and the junction held 8 bases outside the gene matches. Looked up from germline, CDR1 is LGHNA and CDR2 is YNFKEQ.

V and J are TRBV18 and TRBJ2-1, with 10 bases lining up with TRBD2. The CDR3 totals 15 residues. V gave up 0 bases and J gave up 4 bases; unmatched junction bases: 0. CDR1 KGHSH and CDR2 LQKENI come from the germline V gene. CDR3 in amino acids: CASSPPTSGYNEQFF. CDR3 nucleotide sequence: TGTGCCAGCTCACCACCGACTAGCGGGTACAATGAGCAGTTCTTC.

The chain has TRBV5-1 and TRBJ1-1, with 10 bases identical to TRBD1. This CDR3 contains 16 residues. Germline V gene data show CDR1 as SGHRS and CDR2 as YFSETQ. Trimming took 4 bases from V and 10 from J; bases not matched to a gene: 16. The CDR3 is CASSAPGQGFLEGAFF. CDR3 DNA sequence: TGCGCCAGCAGCGCACCGGGACAGGGGTTCCTGGAAGGAGCTTTCTTT.

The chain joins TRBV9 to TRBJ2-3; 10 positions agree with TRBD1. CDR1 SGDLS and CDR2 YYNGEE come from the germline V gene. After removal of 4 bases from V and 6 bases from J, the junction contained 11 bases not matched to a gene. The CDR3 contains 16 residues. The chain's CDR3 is CASSYAGDRGMDTQYF. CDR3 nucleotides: TGTGCCAGCAGCTACGCAGGGGACAGGGGCATGGATACGCAGTATTTT.

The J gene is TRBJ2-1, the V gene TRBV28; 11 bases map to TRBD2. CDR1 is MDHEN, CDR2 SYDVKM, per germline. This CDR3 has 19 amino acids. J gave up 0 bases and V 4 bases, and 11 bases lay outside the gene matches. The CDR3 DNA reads TGTGCCAGCAGTTCGCCCGCTAGCGGGGGGATTAGCTCCTACAATGAGCAGTTCTTC. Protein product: CASSSPASGGISSYNEQFF.

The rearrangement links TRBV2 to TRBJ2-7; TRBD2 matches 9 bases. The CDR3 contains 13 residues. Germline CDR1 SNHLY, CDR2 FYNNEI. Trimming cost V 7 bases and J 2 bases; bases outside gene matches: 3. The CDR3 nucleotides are TGTGCCAGCATGCGGGAGGGTCCCTACGAGCAGTACTTC. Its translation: CASMREGPYEQYF.

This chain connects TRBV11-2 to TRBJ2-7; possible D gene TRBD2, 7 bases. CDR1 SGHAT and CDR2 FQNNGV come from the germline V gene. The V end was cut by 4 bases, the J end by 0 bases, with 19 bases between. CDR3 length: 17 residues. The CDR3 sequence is CASSSGPGGGVSYEQYF. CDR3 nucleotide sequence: TGTGCCAGCAGCTCCGGCCCCGGAGGGGGGGTCTCCTACGAGCAGTACTTC.

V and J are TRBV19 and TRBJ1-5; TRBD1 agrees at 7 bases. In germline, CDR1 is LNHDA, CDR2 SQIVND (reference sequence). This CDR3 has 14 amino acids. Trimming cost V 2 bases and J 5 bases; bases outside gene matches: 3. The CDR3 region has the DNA TGTGCCAGTAGTATACACAGGGGTTATCAGCCCCAGCATTTT. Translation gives CASSIHRGYQPQHF. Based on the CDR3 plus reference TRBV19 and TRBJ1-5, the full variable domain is DGGITQSPKYLFRKEGQNVTLSCEQNLNHDAMYWYRQDPGQGLRLIYYSQIVNDFQKGDIAEGYSVSREKKESFPLTVTSAQKNPTAFYLCASSIHRGYQPQHFGDGTRLSIL.